The clone carrying this T cell receptor beta chain was observed a handful of times. Its antigen is undetermined. Time point in this sample: pre-sensitization, week 0. Treatment: therapeutic diphenylcyclopropenone sensitization with weekly scalp DPC. One entry per CDR3 protein, called by TCRdb with MiXCR from the RACE reads. Among approximately 370,000 distinct CDR3 sequences listed, 5.5% were seen once. This specimen belongs to a study of human T cells and chemical hapten exposure. Study-level findings and limits: The study found that DPC sensitization did not change TCRs above 1 in 1000 frequency.

Germline V lookup: CDR1 SGHRS, CDR2 YFSETQ. With 5 bases removed from V and 0 bases from J, the gap between germline ends came to 8 bases. The CDR3 extends over 13 amino acids. The chain uses TRBV5-1 and TRBJ1-1; D perhaps matches TRBD1 (5 bases). This TCR came from a woman under 30 with alopecia areata. Some clones in this sample may be carry-over from other donors' samples. Sample: whole blood, taken in connection with sensitization to the hapten diphenylcyclopropenone (DPC). CDR3 DNA sequence: TGCGCCAGCAGGGTAGGGGTGAACACTGAAGCTTTCTTT. Translation: CASRVGVNTEAFF.